A single sample is the source of the 6 T cell receptor beta chains below, sequenced in a study of T-cell memory formation after mild COVID-19. From the 5' RACE reads, TCRdb called clonotypes with MiXCR, one entry per CDR3 protein. The sample consists of 200,000 to 250,000 distinct CDR3 sequences, 9% to 10% of them appearing once. Sequencing was done on a sample of PBMCs or a T cell subset sorted from them (not recorded which). Every receptor here comes from a man between 18 and 35 years old who had mild COVID-19 (a few samples of this study predate the infection). Cell type and time point are not known.

The chain joins TRBV27 to TRBJ2-7; D is ambiguous. The CDR3 sequence is 13 residues long. The germline CDR1 and CDR2 sequences are MNHEY and SMNVEV (reference sequence). V lost 5 bases and J lost 2, with 10 bases in between. CDR3 DNA sequence: TGTGCCAGCAGTGCCCAAGGACCCTACGAGCAGTACTTC. Its protein product is CASSAQGPYEQYF.

This clonotype was seen ten or more times. The chain is built from TRBV7-9 and TRBJ2-3, with a possible D match to TRBD1 (6 bases). Germline V gives CDR1 SEHNR, CDR2 FQNEAQ (reference sequence). Trimming took off 7 bases at V and 6 bases at J, with 20 bases between the two ends. The CDR3 extends over 15 amino acids. CDR3 loop: CASTPYTGSWDTQYF. The CDR3, as DNA: TGTGCCAGCACCCCCTATACAGGGTCGTGGGATACGCAGTATTTT. The entire variable domain, with the rest obtained from reference TRBV7-9 and TRBJ2-3, is as follows: DTGVSQNPRHKITKRGQNVTFRCDPISEHNRLYWYRQTLGQGPEFLTYFQNEAQLEKSRLLSDRFSAERPKGSFSTLEIQRTEQGDSAMYLCASTPYTGSWDTQYFGPGTRLTVL.

This clonotype qualifies as medium-sized. The V and J genes are TRBV7-2 and TRBJ2-3; 7 nucleotides align to TRBD1. Unmatched junction bases numbered 4, after V lost 5 bases and J lost 2 bases. There are 14 residues in the CDR3. CDR1 is SGHTA and CDR2 is FQGNSA in the germline V gene. CDR3 in amino acids: CASSPDRNTDTQYF. The DNA for the CDR3 is TGTGCCAGCAGCCCGGACAGGAACACAGATACGCAGTATTTT.

V is TRBV20-1 and J is TRBJ2-5; either TRBD1 or TRBD2 may supply D (6 bases each). The V gene's germline CDR1 is DFQATT and CDR2 SNEGSKA (reference sequence). Trimming took 6 bases from V and 2 from J, leaving 16 bases between them. The CDR3 covers 14 residues. The CDR3 sequence is CSARWGASQETQYF. DNA of the CDR3: TGCAGTGCCCGTTGGGGGGCCTCTCAAGAGACCCAGTACTTC.

This clonotype was recorded a few times. The rearrangement joins TRBV4-2 to TRBJ1-4, with D possibly being TRBD1 (5 bases). This CDR3 has 16 residues. The ends were cut back, 0 bases at V and 7 bases at J, with 15 bases in the middle. CDR1 is LGHNA, CDR2 YNFKEQ, per germline. The CDR3 is CASSQDVGATSEKLFF. The CDR3 nucleotides read TGTGCCAGCAGCCAAGATGTAGGGGCGACCAGTGAAAAACTGTTTTTT.

The CDR3 reads CASSPGGAPKEKLFF. The CDR3 DNA follows: TGTGCCAGCTCCCCCGGGGGGGCACCGAAGGAAAAACTGTTTTTT. The chain links TRBV11-2 to TRBJ1-4; tentative D call: TRBD1 (6 bases). Trimming shortened V by 8 bases and J by 8 bases, and 21 bases separated the two germline ends. The CDR3 runs 15 residues. Germline V lookup: CDR1 SGHAT, CDR2 FQNNGV.